The 15 T cell receptor beta chains listed next were all sequenced from one sample in a study of T cell responses to AZD1222 COVID-19 vaccine (dated by TCRdb to the early 2020s). The time point tag for this specimen amounts to: about 28 days (+/-7) after the second vaccine dose. Library construction relied on the immunoSEQ multiplex PCR assay. Sourced from immuneACCESS, this table was stored by TCRdb with only in-frame sequences that have V and J called. A share of the clones is absent; for the studies checked, an unresolved V gene accounts for under half, and the remainder has no known explanation. The sample profile shows about 140,000 clones; about 90% of them were found once. About a tenth of the sample belongs to the ten largest clones. This material consisted of peripheral blood, taken 28 days after the second AZD1222 dose. These receptors all stem from an adult who received the AZD1222 COVID-19 vaccine.

CDR3 loop: CASSPPRGAYNEQFF. In DNA form, the CDR3 reads TGTGCCAGCAGTCCCCCTCGGGGGGCGTACAATGAGCAGTTCTTC. The chain carries TRBV7-9 and TRBJ2-1, with D perhaps matching TRBD2 (7 bases). Germline assignment: CDR1 SEHNR and CDR2 FQNEAQ (reference sequence). The length of the CDR3 is 15 residues. With 6 bases removed from V and 4 bases from J, the gap between germline ends came to 16 bases.

This rearrangement joins TRBV11-3 to TRBJ1-2; D is undetermined. The CDR3 runs to 11 residues. Germline CDR1 SGHNT, CDR2 YENEEA. V was trimmed by 8 bases and J by 6 bases, leaving 10 bases between them. CDR3 region: CASAPRDGYTF. CDR3 DNA: TGTGCCAGCGCCCCCCGGGATGGCTACACCTTC.

The chain recombines TRBV5-4 with TRBJ2-5; D may correspond to TRBD1 or TRBD2 (5 bases each). The germline CDR1 and CDR2 sequences are SGHNT and YYREEE (reference sequence). V lost 5 bases to trimming and J lost 4 bases, with 15 bases between them. The CDR3 contains 14 residues. CDR3 sequence (DNA): TGTGCCAGCAGTCGGGACCTTTCGGGAGAGACCCAGTACTTC. Translating it yields CASSRDLSGETQYF.

This clone was found a few times. CDR3 sequence: CASSPGLSEYEQYF. The CDR3 DNA reads as TGTGCCAGCAGTCCCGGACTATCCGAATACGAGCAGTACTTC. V and J are TRBV25-1 and TRBJ2-7, with D possibly TRBD2 on 6 matching bases. This CDR3 has 14 residues. Germline V gene data show CDR1 as MGHDK and CDR2 as SYGVNS. Trimming removed 5 bases at V and 4 bases at J, with 15 bases between.

The rearrangement uses TRBV30 and TRBJ1-2, with D possibly matching TRBD1 (5 bases). V was cut by 5 bases and J by 4 bases, with 11 bases left in between. Germline CDR1 is GTSNPN and CDR2 is SVGIG (reference sequence). CDR3 length: 12 residues. Here the CDR3 DNA reads TGTGCCTGGGGGGCGTTGTTCTATGGCTACACCTTC. It yields the protein CAWGALFYGYTF.

The chain couples TRBV19 to TRBJ1-1; 8 bases map to TRBD1. J lost 0 bases, V lost 7 bases, and 4 bases had no gene match. The CDR3 runs 14 residues. Germline V gene data show CDR1 as LNHDA and CDR2 as SQIVND (reference sequence). The CDR3 loop is CASTRTGLNTEAFF. For the CDR3, the DNA is TGTGCCAGTACCCGGACAGGGCTGAACACTGAAGCTTTCTTT. The full variable domain, with the rest looked up from reference TRBV19 and TRBJ1-1, is DGGITQSPKYLFRKEGQNVTLSCEQNLNHDAMYWYRQDPGQGLRLIYYSQIVNDFQKGDIAEGYSVSREKKESFPLTVTSAQKNPTAFYLCASTRTGLNTEAFFGQGTRLTVV.

This clone was counted only a few times. The V gene is TRBV5-1, the J gene TRBJ1-1, with D maybe TRBD1 (5 bases). The V end was cut by 4 bases, the J end by 1 base, with 8 bases between. The CDR3 consists of 13 residues. Germline assignment: CDR1 SGHRS and CDR2 YFSETQ. For the CDR3, the DNA is TGCGCCAGCAGCATCGGGACGAACACTGAAGCTTTCTTT. Protein sequence: CASSIGTNTEAFF.

Only a few counts were recorded for this clone. V is TRBV6-2 or TRBV6-3 and J is TRBJ1-5; D may be TRBD1 (5 bases). CDR1 MNHEY and CDR2 SVGEGT come from the germline V gene. V was trimmed by 6 bases and J by 1 base, leaving 13 bases between them. This CDR3 has 15 residues. The CDR3 bases are TGTGCCAGCAGCCCCCGGCAGGGCAGCAATCAGCCCCAGCATTTT. Protein sequence: CASSPRQGSNQPQHF.

J is TRBJ2-7 and V is TRBV6-5; 11 nucleotides line up with TRBD2. Trimming at V came to 6 bases and at J to 4 bases, leaving 8 bases not matched to a gene. Germline CDR1 reads MNHEY; CDR2 reads SVGAGI. The CDR3 totals 15 residues. This CDR3 reads CASRLTSGVSYEQYV. The CDR3 bases are TGTGCCAGCAGGCTGACTAGCGGGGTTTCTTACGAGCAGTACGTC.

This chain links TRBV6-2 or TRBV6-3 with TRBJ1-6; D possibly corresponds to TRBD1 (5 bases). The CDR3 has 14 residues. Germline CDR1 is MNHEY and CDR2 is SVGEGT. Trimming left V 2 bases short and J 8 bases short, with 10 bases between. The CDR3: CASSYGAAYSPLHF. The DNA for the CDR3 is TGTGCCAGCAGTTACGGGGCAGCGTATTCACCCCTCCACTTT.

V gene TRBV30 combines with J gene TRBJ1-3; D ambiguous. The length of the CDR3 is 12 residues. Germline V gives CDR1 GTSNPN, CDR2 SVGIG (reference sequence). The V gene lost 4 bases and the J gene lost 0 bases, with 4 bases spanning the gap. The CDR3: CAWTGSGNTIYF. CDR3 coding DNA: TGTGCCTGGACTGGCTCTGGAAACACCATATATTTT.

The gene calls are TRBV6-4 and TRBJ2-1, with 12 positions matching TRBD2. Germline-derived CDR1 and CDR2 are MRHNA and SNTAGT. Losses at the gene ends were 0 bases for V and 7 bases for J; bases not matched to a gene: 7. CDR3 length equals 17 residues. CDR3 DNA sequence: TGTGCCAGCAGTGACTCGAGTCAGACTAGCGGGGGAAATGAGCAGTTCTTC. Its translation is CASSDSSQTSGGNEQFF.

V and J are TRBV15 and TRBJ1-1; tentatively, D is TRBD1 (5 bases). The CDR3 has 14 residues. Trimming took 8 bases from V and 6 from J, leaving 19 bases between them. From germline, CDR1 is LNHNV and CDR2 YYDKDF (reference sequence). The chain's CDR3 is CATRGGGETAEAFF. For the CDR3, the DNA is TGTGCCACCCGCGGGGGAGGAGAAACGGCTGAAGCTTTCTTT.

The chain uses TRBV3-1 (or the pseudogene TRBV3-2) and TRBJ2-7; possible D gene TRBD1, 5 bases. This CDR3 is built from 15 residues. V shed 4 bases and J shed 5 bases, with 18 bases lying between them. CDR1 LGHDT and CDR2 YNNKEL come from the germline V gene (reference sequence). The CDR3 loop reads CASSPRWGRANEQYF. DNA of the CDR3: TGTGCCAGCAGCCCCCGTTGGGGCAGGGCTAACGAGCAGTACTTC.

This clone was found once. CDR3 sequence: CASSLASKTQYF. As DNA, the CDR3 is TGTGCCAGCAGCTTAGCTAGCAAGACCCAGTACTTC. The rearrangement joins TRBV11-2 to TRBJ2-5; a possible D gene is TRBD2 (5 bases). The V gene's germline CDR1 is SGHAT and CDR2 FQNNGV. The CDR3 sequence is 12 residues long. The germline V and J ends were trimmed by 1 base and 6 bases, with 6 bases remaining between them.